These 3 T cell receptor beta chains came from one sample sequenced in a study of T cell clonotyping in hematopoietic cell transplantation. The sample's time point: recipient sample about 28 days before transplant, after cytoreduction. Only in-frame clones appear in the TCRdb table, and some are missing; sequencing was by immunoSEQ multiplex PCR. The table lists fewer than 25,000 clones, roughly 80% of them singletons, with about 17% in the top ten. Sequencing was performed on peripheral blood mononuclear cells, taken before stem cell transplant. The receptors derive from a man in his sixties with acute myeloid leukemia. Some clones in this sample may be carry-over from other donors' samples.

The CDR3 coding sequence is TGCAGCGTCACGCAGGGGGAAGGGGAAAAACTGTTTTTT. Translating gives CSVTQGEGEKLFF. This chain joins TRBV29-1 and TRBJ1-4; TRBD1 aligns across 7 bases. CDR3 length: 13 amino acids. Losses at the gene ends were 6 bases for V and 8 bases for J; bases not matched to a gene: 9. Germline V CDR1 and CDR2: SQVTM, ANQGSEA.

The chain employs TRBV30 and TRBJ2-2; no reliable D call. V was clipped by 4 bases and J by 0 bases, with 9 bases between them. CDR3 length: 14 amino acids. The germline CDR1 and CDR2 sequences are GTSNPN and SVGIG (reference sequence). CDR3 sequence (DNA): TGTGCCTGGAAAGGTGTCTCGAACACCGGGGAGCTGTTTTTT. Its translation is CAWKGVSNTGELFF.

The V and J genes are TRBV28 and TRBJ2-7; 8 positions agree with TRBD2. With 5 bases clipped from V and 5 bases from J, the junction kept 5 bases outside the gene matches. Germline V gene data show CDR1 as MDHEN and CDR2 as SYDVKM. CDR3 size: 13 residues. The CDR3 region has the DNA TGTGCCAGCAGTCACCGGGGGGGTGACGAGCAGTACTTC. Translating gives CASSHRGGDEQYF.